A single sample gave rise to the 9 T cell receptor beta chains below, sequenced in a study of shared clonotypes between healthy human individuals. Naive CD8 cells comprised CD45RO-negative, CCR7-positively selected cells, excluding terminally differentiated effector memory CD45RA+ cells. Measured with immunoSEQ multiplex PCR; TCRdb has only the in-frame clones, and not every one. The data show roughly 770,000 clones, about 96% seen once. The sample comprised naive CD8+ T cells sorted from blood. Receptor source: a man younger than 45 in good health.

This chain connects TRBV19 to TRBJ2-4; D unclear. Germline CDR1 reads LNHDA; CDR2 reads SQIVND (reference sequence). This CDR3 region has 13 residues. Trimming took 9 bases from V and 7 from J, leaving 16 bases between them. DNA of the CDR3: TGTGCCAGCGCTCCCCCCCTCGATAACATTCAGTACTTC. Translation: CASAPPLDNIQYF.

The chain combines TRBV7-9 with TRBJ1-4; D is unresolved. Germline V CDR1 and CDR2: SEHNR, FQNEAQ (reference sequence). This CDR3 spans 13 amino acids. Trimming stripped 5 bases from V and 6 bases from J, with 10 bases between. CDR3: CASSRVLDEKLFF. The CDR3 bases are TGTGCCAGCAGCCGGGTATTAGATGAAAAACTGTTTTTT.

J is TRBJ1-2 and V is TRBV6-5; D unresolved. V was shortened by 6 bases and J by 4 bases, with 18 bases between the two germline ends. CDR3 length equals 15 residues. Germline V gene data show CDR1 as MNHEY and CDR2 as SVGAGI. The CDR3 DNA reads as TGTGCCAGCAGCCCGGCCTTTGACGGTCGCTATGGCTACACCTTC. It is translated as CASSPAFDGRYGYTF.

As regards this clone: The same CDR3 arises from other DNA sequences in this sample as well. The chain links TRBV11-2 to TRBJ1-4; no firm D call. Trimming left V 1 base short and J 8 bases short, with 5 bases between. Germline V gives CDR1 SGHAT, CDR2 FQNNGV. The CDR3 is 12 amino acids. CDR3 sequence reads: CASSLGGEKLFF. The CDR3 DNA sequence: TGTGCCAGCAGCTTAGGGGGAGAAAAACTGTTTTTT.

The chain has TRBV19 and TRBJ2-1; 9 bases match TRBD2. Germline values: CDR1 LNHDA, CDR2 SQIVND (reference sequence). The CDR3 contains 16 residues. V lost 2 bases to trimming and J lost 10 bases; unmatched junction nucleotides: 12. CDR3 region: CASSITLTSGPLEQFF. The CDR3 DNA sequence: TGTGCCAGTAGTATAACCCTGACTAGCGGCCCCTTAGAGCAGTTCTTC.

V usage is TRBV5-1 and J usage is TRBJ1-1, with D possibly TRBD1 on 5 matching bases. The germline gives CDR1 SGHRS, CDR2 YFSETQ. This CDR3 has 16 amino acids. The germline V and J ends were trimmed by 3 bases and 6 bases, with 21 bases remaining between them. DNA for the CDR3: TGCGCCAGCAGCTCGGGACCGACTATACTGGGATCTGAAGCTTTCTTT. Translating it yields CASSSGPTILGSEAFF.

A single count supports this clone. The chain uses TRBV15 and TRBJ2-7; the D gene is possibly TRBD1 (6 bases). Germline V gene data show CDR1 as LNHNV and CDR2 as YYDKDF (reference sequence). V was trimmed by 5 bases and J by 3 bases, leaving 17 bases between them. CDR3 size: 15 residues. The CDR3 is CATSLSRDTVYEQYF. The CDR3, as DNA: TGTGCCACCAGCCTTTCCCGGGACACAGTCTACGAGCAGTACTTC.

In its sample, this clone was seen once. The chain combines TRBV7-2 with TRBJ2-5; D is possibly TRBD2 (5 bases). The CDR3 is 13 residues long. Germline V CDR1 and CDR2: SGHTA, FQGNSA. Deletions cut 2 bases from V and 13 bases from J, with 17 bases between. CDR3 in DNA: TGTGCCAGCAGCTTAAGTCCTAGCCGAGAATGGTACTTC. Translated, it gives CASSLSPSREWYF.

CDR3 bases: TGTGCCAGCAGCCCCCGACGGAGCTCCTACGAGCAGTACTTC. This codes for CASSPRRSSYEQYF. V usage is TRBV7-2 and J usage is TRBJ2-7; no clear D. The V gene's germline CDR1 is SGHTA and CDR2 FQGNSA. V was clipped by 5 bases and J by 0 bases, with 11 bases between them. The CDR3 covers 14 residues.